This TCR beta chain was obtained from a study of shared clonotypes between healthy human individuals. Overall study context: Contributing individuals were a couple of females and a few males aged 18 to 49.

This clone showed up just a few times. Each of the donors was a healthy adult who was HIV-negative and had not had a recent acute infection or vaccination. The V gene lost 4 bases and the J gene lost 6 bases, with 12 bases spanning the gap. The CDR3 has 13 residues. The V gene's germline CDR1 is GTSNPN and CDR2 SVGIG (reference sequence). Unsorted PBMC replicate PCRs used around 300 ng DNA, around 30,000 T cell genomes. Assay: immunoSEQ multiplex PCR; the TCRdb copy retains only in-frame clones and omits some. The table includes 400,000 to 600,000 clones, about 76% detected once. This sequence originates from a woman aged 40-49 years in good health. Some clones in this sample may be carry-over from other donors' samples. Specimen: PBMCs. The chain links TRBV30 to TRBJ1-4; perhaps TRBD1 as D (5 bases). The CDR3 region is CAWKGQGYEKLFF. Here the CDR3 DNA reads TGTGCCTGGAAGGGGCAGGGTTATGAAAAACTGTTTTTT.